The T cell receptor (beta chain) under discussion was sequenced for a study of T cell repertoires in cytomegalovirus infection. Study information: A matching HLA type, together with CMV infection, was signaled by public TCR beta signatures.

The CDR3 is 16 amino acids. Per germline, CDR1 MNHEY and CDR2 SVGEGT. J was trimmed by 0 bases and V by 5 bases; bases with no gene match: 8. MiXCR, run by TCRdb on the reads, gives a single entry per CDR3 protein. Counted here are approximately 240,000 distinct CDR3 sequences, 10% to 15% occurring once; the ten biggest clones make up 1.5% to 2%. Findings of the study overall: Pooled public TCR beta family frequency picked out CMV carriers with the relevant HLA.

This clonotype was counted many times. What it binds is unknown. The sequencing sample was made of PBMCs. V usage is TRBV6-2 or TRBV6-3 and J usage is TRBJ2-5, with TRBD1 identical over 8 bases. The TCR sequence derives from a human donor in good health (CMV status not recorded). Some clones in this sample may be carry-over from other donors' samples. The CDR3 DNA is TGTGCCAGCAGTCGGACAGGGCGGCTAGACCAAGAGACCCAGTACTTC. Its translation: CASSRTGRLDQETQYF.